These 17 T cell receptor beta chains originate from one sample sequenced in a study of lymphopenia after photon versus proton radiotherapy. Assay: immunoSEQ multiplex PCR; the TCRdb copy retains only in-frame clones and omits some. The table shows 89,000 or so clones, with around four fifths occurring only once. The input for sequencing was peripheral blood, taken from a patient treated with proton-based radiotherapy. These receptors came from a man aged 55 to 70 with pancreatic cancer.

V is TRBV19 and J is TRBJ2-6, with D tentatively TRBD1 (6 bases). CDR1 is LNHDA, CDR2 SQIVND, per germline (reference sequence). Deletions cut 10 bases from V and 2 bases from J, with 24 bases between. This CDR3 contains 18 residues. The CDR3 sequence is CATRPQAVQGTGANVLTF. The CDR3 bases are TGTGCCACCAGGCCTCAAGCGGTGCAGGGGACTGGGGCCAACGTCCTGACTTTC.

This clone was seen once. V gene TRBV5-1 combines with J gene TRBJ2-3, with D possibly being TRBD2 (6 bases). The V gene's germline CDR1 is SGHRS and CDR2 YFSETQ. The V and J ends lost 4 bases and 0 bases respectively, with 9 bases between them. This CDR3 is built from 14 residues. Written as DNA, the CDR3 is TGCGCCAGCAGCGTCGGGAGCAGCACAGATACGCAGTATTTT. This translates into CASSVGSSTDTQYF. Supplemented by reference TRBV5-1 and TRBJ2-3, the full variable domain reads KAGVTQTPRYLIKTRGQQVTLSCSPISGHRSVSWYQQTPGQGLQFLFEYFSETQRNKGNFPGRFSGRQFSNSRSEMNVSTLELGDSALYLCASSVGSSTDTQYFGPGTRLTVL.

The chain combines TRBV7-2 with TRBJ1-2; 7 nucleotides agree with TRBD1. Germline CDR1 reads SGHTA; CDR2 reads FQGNSA. The CDR3 covers 15 residues. The ends lost 5 bases at V and 8 bases at J; junction bases unmatched: 14. The CDR3 sequence is CASSTPSHRGFGYTF. CDR3 bases: TGTGCCAGCAGCACACCCTCCCACAGGGGTTTCGGCTACACCTTC.

This chain joins TRBV5-7 and TRBJ1-2, with D unresolved. Being an ORF, TRBV5-7 has a function that is uncertain. V lost 1 base, J lost 4 bases, and 14 bases lay in between. The CDR3 loop spans 15 amino acids. The CDR3, as DNA: TGTGCCAGCAGCTTGTTGGATGGTCAGGCCTATGGCTACACCTTC. Its protein is CASSLLDGQAYGYTF.

In its sample, this clone was seen once. The chain combines TRBV30 with TRBJ1-3; D may be TRBD1 (5 bases). The CDR3 loop spans 15 amino acids. V lost 2 bases, J lost 4 bases, and 15 bases lay in between. The V gene's germline CDR1 is GTSNPN and CDR2 SVGIG (reference sequence). CDR3 sequence reads: CAWSWRDSLGNTIYF. The CDR3 bases are TGTGCCTGGAGTTGGCGAGACAGCCTCGGAAACACCATATATTTT.

A single count supports this clone. At one of its ends the junction is not consistent with the germline gene, which may arise from a read error. The chain uses TRBV18 and TRBJ2-5; D gene ambiguous. In germline, CDR1 is KGHSH, CDR2 LQKENI. The CDR3 contains 13 residues. CDR3 in amino acids: CASSAQPLEAQYF. CDR3 nucleotide sequence: TGTGCCAGCTCAGCACAACCCCTAGAGGCCCAGTACTTC. Using reference TRBV18 and TRBJ2-5 for the parts outside the CDR3, the full variable domain is NAGVMQNPRHLVRRRGQEARLRCSPMKGHSHVYWYRQLPEEGLKFMVYLQKENIIDESGMPKERFSAEFPKEGPSILRIQQVVRGDSAAYFCASSAQPLEAQYFGPGTRLLVL.

This clone was picked up a small number of times. The chain recombines TRBV5-3 with TRBJ2-7; 10 positions agree with TRBD1. TRBV5-3 is identified as an open reading frame with a role that is uncertain. Trimming cost V 1 base and J 6 bases; bases outside gene matches: 7. The CDR3 sequence is 15 residues long. DNA of the CDR3: TGTGCCAGAAGCTTGAGGCGGGACAGGGGCAGCGAGCAGTACTTC. Translating it yields CARSLRRDRGSEQYF.

The chain recombines TRBV30 with TRBJ2-7, with D possibly being TRBD2 (6 bases). CDR1 GTSNPN and CDR2 SVGIG come from the germline V gene (reference sequence). V was trimmed by 1 base and J by 2 bases, leaving 9 bases between them. The CDR3 sequence is 13 residues long. CDR3 nucleotides: TGTGCCTGGAGTGAGACTAGTACCTACGAGCAGTACTTC. Amino acids: CAWSETSTYEQYF. The full variable domain, rest sourced from reference TRBV30 and TRBJ2-7, is SQTIHQWPATLVQPVGSPLSLECTVEGTSNPNLYWYRQAAGRGLQLLFYSVGIGQISSEVPQNLSASRPQDRQFILSSKKLLLSDSGFYLCAWSETSTYEQYFGPGTRLTVT.

The chain employs TRBV27 and TRBJ2-7; 7 bases fit TRBD2. The CDR3 has 13 residues. J lost 4 bases, V lost 5 bases, and 5 bases had no gene match. CDR1 and CDR2 (germline): MNHEY, SMNVEV (reference sequence). The CDR3 is CASSRTRAYEQYF. Here the CDR3 DNA reads TGTGCCAGCAGTCGGACTAGGGCGTACGAGCAGTACTTC.

This clone is a singleton in its sample. This sequence joins TRBV21-1 and TRBJ2-2; TRBD2, the table's D call, lacks a check against the DNA. TRBV21-1 is flagged as a pseudogene. The CDR3 contains 13 residues. The CDR3: CASSRRDTGELFF. CDR3 in DNA: TGTGCCAGCAGTCGGAGGGACACCGGGGAGCTGTTTTTT.

This chain connects TRBV11-3 to TRBJ2-4, with a weak D call TRBD2 (5 bases). Looked up from germline, CDR1 is SGHNT and CDR2 is YENEEA. This CDR3 region has 14 residues. The V end was cut by 5 bases, the J end by 8 bases, with 16 bases between. The CDR3 sequence: CASSRGGFSDIQYF. The CDR3 DNA follows: TGTGCCAGCAGCCGAGGAGGATTCAGCGACATTCAGTACTTC.

J is TRBJ1-5 and V is TRBV5-3; D not resolved. TRBV5-3 is an ORF, and what it does is uncertain. The CDR3 runs 16 residues. V was cut by 4 bases and J by 3 bases, with 17 bases left in between. CDR3 in DNA: TGTGCCAGAAGCCCCTCTTGGGTGCATCTCAATCAGCCCCAGCATTTT. This gives the protein CARSPSWVHLNQPQHF.

This clone was found once. V and J are TRBV29-1 and TRBJ2-1; unclear D gene. Trimming stripped 3 bases from V and 0 bases from J, with 6 bases between. Per the germline V gene, CDR1 is SQVTM and CDR2 is ANQGSEA. The CDR3 sequence is 13 residues long. DNA for the CDR3: TGCAGCGTTGACGACCTCTCCTACAATGAGCAGTTCTTC. This gives the protein CSVDDLSYNEQFF.

The rearrangement links TRBV11-1 to TRBJ2-5; 12 nucleotides match TRBD2. This CDR3 comprises 14 residues. Germline CDR1 reads SGHAT; CDR2 reads FQDESV (reference sequence). Unmatched junction bases numbered 3, after V lost 5 bases and J lost 5 bases. CDR3 amino acids: CASSKGTSGETQYF. The CDR3 coding sequence is TGTGCCAGCAGCAAGGGGACTAGCGGGGAGACCCAGTACTTC.

The rearrangement uses TRBV5-6 and TRBJ2-2, with unresolved D. Trimming left V 5 bases short and J 2 bases short, with 19 bases between. This CDR3 is 17 amino acids long. Germline V CDR1 and CDR2: SGHDT, YYEEEE. The CDR3, as DNA: TGTGCCAGCAGTTCTAACTTCGGGTCTCGTAACACCGGGGAGCTGTTTTTT. Translation gives CASSSNFGSRNTGELFF. Drawing the rest from reference TRBV5-6 and TRBJ2-2, the complete variable domain is DAGVTQSPTHLIKTRGQQVTLRCSPKSGHDTVSWYQQALGQGPQFIFQYYEEEERQRGNFPDRFSGHQFPNYSSELNVNALLLGDSALYLCASSSNFGSRNTGELFFGEGSRLTVL.

The J gene is TRBJ1-5, the V gene TRBV30, with a tentative D call TRBD1 (6 bases). V lost 1 base, J lost 5 bases, and 12 bases lay in between. The germline CDR1 and CDR2 sequences are GTSNPN and SVGIG (reference sequence). This CDR3 region has 14 residues. The CDR3 DNA follows: TGTGCCTGGAGTGGTCAGGGGCTCCATCAGCCCCAGCATTTT. This translates into CAWSGQGLHQPQHF. The complete variable domain, with remaining parts taken from reference TRBV30 and TRBJ1-5, reads SQTIHQWPATLVQPVGSPLSLECTVEGTSNPNLYWYRQAAGRGLQLLFYSVGIGQISSEVPQNLSASRPQDRQFILSSKKLLLSDSGFYLCAWSGQGLHQPQHFGDGTRLSIL.

This clone has just a few counts. The chain couples TRBV18 to TRBJ1-2, with a possible D match to TRBD1 (6 bases). Trimming left V 4 bases short and J 4 bases short, with 25 bases between. Germline CDR1 KGHSH, CDR2 LQKENI. The CDR3 is made up of 18 amino acids. CDR3 loop: CASSLIPGTSEQSYGYTF. The CDR3 DNA is TGTGCCAGCTCACTTATTCCCGGGACATCGGAACAGAGCTATGGCTACACCTTC.